This entry lists 14 T cell receptor beta chains sequenced from one sample in a study of CD8 T cells in Susac syndrome. Reverse transcription used roughly 0.45 to 1 ug RNA and random hexamers. TCRdb re-called the immunoSEQ multiplex PCR reads with MiXCR, one entry per CDR3 protein. The data show about 120,000 distinct CDR3 sequences, 85% to 95% seen once. Input material: CD8+ T cells from PBMCs. These receptors were collected from a human donor in good health.

The chain links TRBV5-8 to TRBJ2-7; 9 bases agree with TRBD1. CDR1 is SGHTS and CDR2 is YDEGEE in the germline V gene. This CDR3 has 13 residues. Germline trimming cut 2 bases from V and 7 bases from J; bases unmatched to any gene: 4. The DNA for the CDR3 is TGTGCCAGCAGCTTAGGGACAGGGAGGGAGCAGTACTTC. It codes for CASSLGTGREQYF.

Of note for this clonotype: A read error may account for a junction end that differs from germline. The V and J genes are TRBV2 and TRBJ1-1; TRBD1 might be the D (5 bases). The CDR3 sequence is 15 residues long. Germline V gives CDR1 SNHLY, CDR2 FYNNEI. In nucleotides, the CDR3 is TGTGCCAGCATGTACCCCCGCGGGACCAACACTGAAGCTTCCTTT. Its protein product is CASMYPRGTNTEASF.

The chain employs TRBV14 and TRBJ1-2; D is ambiguous. Germline assignment: CDR1 SGHDN and CDR2 FVKESK. V lost 1 base and J lost 5, with 11 bases in between. The CDR3 runs to 14 residues. CDR3 residues: CASSQAGGGYGYTF. DNA for the CDR3: TGTGCCAGCAGCCAAGCCGGCGGAGGATATGGCTACACCTTC.

The V gene is TRBV7-2, the J gene TRBJ2-7, with D hard to call. The CDR3 is 14 amino acids. Between the trimmed V and J ends, which lost 4 bases and 2 bases, there was a span of 12 bases. Looked up from germline, CDR1 is SGHTA and CDR2 is FQGNSA. Here the CDR3 DNA reads TGTGCCAGCAGCTCGACCGGATTAACCTACGAGCAGTACTTC. Protein sequence: CASSSTGLTYEQYF.

The rearrangement joins TRBV3-1 to TRBJ2-4; D is unresolved. This CDR3 comprises 15 residues. V was clipped by 6 bases and J by 2 bases, with 14 bases between them. Germline lookup yields CDR1 LGHDT and CDR2 YNNKEL (reference sequence). The CDR3 DNA reads TGTGCCAGCAGGTCAGAAATGGATCCCAAAAACATTCAGTACTTC. The encoded protein is CASRSEMDPKNIQYF.

The V and J genes are TRBV25-1 and TRBJ2-3, with D maybe TRBD1 (6 bases). Germline V gives CDR1 MGHDK, CDR2 SYGVNS. There are 16 residues in the CDR3. V lost 1 base, J lost 1 base, and 12 bases lay in between. The CDR3 DNA is TGTGCCAGCAGTGAATCTTTAGGGGGAGGCACAGATACGCAGTATTTT. It specifies CASSESLGGGTDTQYF.

This chain joins TRBV6-2 or TRBV6-3 and TRBJ2-3; 10 positions match TRBD1. The CDR3 contains 17 residues. Germline CDR1 MNHEY, CDR2 SVGEGT. The ends lost 0 bases at V and 4 bases at J; junction bases unmatched: 7. The CDR3 DNA sequence: TGTGCCAGCAGTTACTCGGTTGGGACAGGGGTCCCAGATACGCAGTATTTT. Translation: CASSYSVGTGVPDTQYF.

J is TRBJ1-1 and V is TRBV5-1; D is possibly TRBD1 (5 bases). The CDR3 has 13 amino acids. Trimming stripped 2 bases from V and 3 bases from J, with 8 bases between. Germline loops: CDR1 SGHRS, CDR2 YFSETQ. The CDR3 spells CASSFRGHTEAFF. The CDR3 region has the DNA TGCGCCAGCAGCTTTAGGGGTCACACTGAAGCTTTCTTT.

The chain employs TRBV19 and TRBJ2-1; TRBD2 matches at 12 bases. The CDR3 is made up of 15 amino acids. The ends lost 5 bases at V and 8 bases at J; junction bases unmatched: 7. The germline V gene encodes CDR1 LNHDA and CDR2 SQIVND (reference sequence). The CDR3: CASSLTSGSTDEQFF. CDR3 bases: TGTGCCAGTAGTTTGACTAGCGGGAGTACCGATGAGCAGTTCTTC.

The chain employs TRBV6-1 and TRBJ2-5; 11 bases are a match to TRBD2. The CDR3 runs 16 residues. V lost 6 bases, J lost 4 bases, and 10 bases stayed unmatched. CDR1 is MNHNS, CDR2 SASEGT, per germline. DNA of the CDR3: TGTGCCAGCAGCAGCTTAGCGGGAGGGCCTCGAGAGACCCAGTACTTC. Its protein product is CASSSLAGGPRETQYF.

The J gene is TRBJ1-2, the V gene TRBV29-1; the D is unclear. The CDR3 has 10 amino acids. Trimming pared 8 bases from V and 7 bases from J, leaving 11 bases between. Germline values: CDR1 SQVTM, CDR2 ANQGSEA. The CDR3 protein is CSTREFGYTF. DNA of the CDR3: TGCAGCACCCGGGAATTTGGCTACACCTTC.

DNA for the CDR3: TGCAGCGTTGTGGGCAGCGGGAGGACTAATCCTTCCTACGAGCAGTACTTC. This encodes CSVVGSGRTNPSYEQYF. The chain combines TRBV29-1 with TRBJ2-7, with 9 bases aligning to TRBD2. V lost 4 bases, J lost 1 base, and 14 bases stayed unmatched. The V gene's germline CDR1 is SQVTM and CDR2 ANQGSEA. The CDR3 sequence is 17 residues long.

The chain uses TRBV19 and TRBJ1-5, with a possible D match to TRBD1 (6 bases). This CDR3 spans 20 amino acids. V was shortened by 0 bases and J by 2 bases, with 23 bases between the two germline ends. Germline V CDR1 and CDR2: LNHDA, SQIVND (reference sequence). This chain's CDR3 is CASSIDSSGHRGSGNQPQHF. As DNA, the CDR3 is TGTGCCAGTAGTATAGATTCCTCGGGACATAGAGGGTCGGGCAATCAGCCCCAGCATTTT.

V gene TRBV7-9 combines with J gene TRBJ2-2; D is undetermined. From germline, CDR1 is SEHNR and CDR2 FQNEAQ (reference sequence). Trimming cost V 6 bases and J 9 bases, with 17 bases left between them. This CDR3 has 14 residues. The CDR3 region has the DNA TGTGCCAGCAGACCCGGAACCGGCCCCCGGGAGCTGTTTTTT. This translates into CASRPGTGPRELFF.